This entry features one T cell receptor (beta chain) sequence. The antigen it recognizes is unknown. Per-base quality was not reported, and no clone a single base away is much larger than it. The data are from a study of blood T cell repertoires in COVID-19 (dated by TCRdb to 2020 to 2021). Describing the broader study: Samples covering the acute and convalescent phases of COVID-19 were provided by collaborators in the United States, Italy and Spain. The prospective study material was composed of cDNA or gDNA derived from T cells, B-cell-depleted T cells, or PBMCs. The samples were drawn from the first 160 participants of the ongoing ImmuneRACE study and from 950 to 1,500 subjects provided by 6 global collaborators. Subjects who had been exposed to COVID-19, were actively infected with it, or had recovered from it provided the deeply sampled blood TCRbeta repertoires that made up the dataset. Where HLA class I and class II types were available, the types were taken from metadata supplied by the sample provider, not from assay-based typing. The repertoires were released in a freely available public database meant as a resource for research on the immune response to SARS-CoV-2. Sample metadata almost always included a de-identified subject ID, COVID-19 status, age in years and sex.

What the work shows at the level of the full study, not this receptor alone: Clinical and demographic metadata were provided uncurated, with the amount varying by source and participant.

There are 11 amino acids in the CDR3, from cysteine to phenylalanine inclusive. The kept DNA is CDR3 alone, 33 bases in frame from the first base. The immunoSEQ Assay, a bias-controlled multiplex PCR, was used to amplify TCRbeta CDR3 regions from genomic DNA. The paper's processing steps were these. Within the assay, amplification of reference gene primers was used to estimate how many nucleated cells each sample contained. To quantify the absolute abundance of each unique TCRbeta CDR3 rearrangement, sequence reads were collapsed and filtered. Productive Simpson clonality was computed per sample as the square root of Simpson's diversity index over productive rearrangements. Held by TCRdb, this immuneACCESS table contains in-frame sequences only and omits some clones. Under half of the omission traces to an unresolved V gene where checked; the cause of the rest is unknown. V, J and clone size are those of that table, while D and trimming were read from the DNA. The sample contains approximately 300,000 clones, about nine tenths of them found a single time. The ten largest clones add up to about 2% of the sample.

The collaborating institutions used their own protocols to collect whole blood in K2EDTA tubes. For TCRbeta analysis, collaborator samples were shipped as frozen whole blood, as isolated PBMCs, or as DNA extracted from either sample type. The TCR comes from a man in his late teens or twenties with active or convalescent COVID-19. The material sequenced was peripheral blood. The V and J segments used are TRBV21-1 and TRBJ1-5; TRBD1 was called by the table and not checked on the DNA. TRBV21-1 is an annotated pseudogene. Read as DNA, the sequence is TGTGCCAGCAGCAATGGAAGGGGACAGGACTTT. Translation gives CASSNGRGQDF.